The TCR beta chain described here comes from a study of shared clonotypes between healthy human individuals. The table came from immunoSEQ multiplex PCR; TCRdb's copy has only in-frame clones and leaves some out. The table records a few hundred thousand clones, just over 65% of them present only once. The sequenced sample consisted of memory CD4+ T cells sorted from blood. Documented subset: CD45RA-negative fraction. This TCR was sampled from a man aged 25-45 years in good health.

CDR3 bases: TGTGCCAGCAGAAAACTGGGTATCGGCTACACCTTC. Amino acid sequence: CASRKLGIGYTF. The chain is built from TRBV5-6 and TRBJ1-2; D gene unclear. V lost 5 bases and J 8 bases, leaving 13 bases between the germline ends. This CDR3 has 12 residues. CDR1 SGHDT and CDR2 YYEEEE come from the germline V gene.